A selection of T cell receptor beta chains follows, all from one sample in a study of control samples from healthy donors and cancer patients. Here immunoSEQ multiplex PCR was the method, and the copy in TCRdb shows in-frame clones only, minus some. Of roughly 100,000 clones listed, over 85% are singletons. Input material: blood. The receptors derive from a human donor in good health. The donor label of this sample is uncertain. Both conserved end residues are part of each CDR3. Fields, in order: J gene, CDR3 length, D gene, clone size, V gene, CDR3 protein, CDR3 DNA. D genes are given only for firm matches. Size is omitted from some rows. Given values are once, few, many or a class for expanded clones.

>TRBJ1-6|13|.|.|TRBV11-3
CASSRNRDSPLHF
TGTGCCAGCAGCCGGAACAGGGATTCACCCCTCCACTTT
>TRBJ1-2|11|.|.|TRBV6-5
CASSQGSGYTF
TGTGCCAGCAGTCAGGGGAGCGGCTACACCTTC
>TRBJ1-2|11|.|.|TRBV6-6
CATETLRGYTF
TGTGCCACCGAGACCCTGAGGGGCTACACCTTC
>TRBJ2-5|15|.|.|TRBV18
CASSPQGGTEETQYF
TGTGCCAGCTCACCCCAGGGGGGAACTGAAGAGACCCAGTACTTC
>TRBJ2-1|17|.|.|TRBV7-8
CASSLEEAGASYNEQFF
TGTGCCAGCAGCTTAGAGGAGGCAGGGGCCTCCTACAATGAGCAGTTCTTC
>TRBJ2-7|14|.|.|TRBV6-5
CASSYSQISYEQYF
TGTGCCAGCAGTTACTCTCAGATTTCCTACGAGCAGTACTTC
>TRBJ1-6|17|.|.|TRBV5-1
CASNLGLTGDYNSPLHF
TGCGCCAGCAATCTTGGACTAACAGGAGACTATAATTCACCCCTCCACTTT
>TRBJ2-7|15|.|.|TRBV18
CASSPPSGSSYEQYF
TGTGCCAGCTCACCACCCTCGGGGAGCTCCTACGAGCAGTACTTC
>TRBJ1-4|14|.|.|TRBV27
CASSRQSANEKLFF
TGTGCCAGCAGCCGACAGTCAGCTAATGAAAAACTGTTTTTT
>TRBJ1-1|13|.|.|TRBV12-3/TRBV12-4
CASSLGPNTEAFF
TGTGCCAGCAGTTTGGGTCCAAACACTGAAGCTTTCTTT
>TRBJ1-1|11|.|.|TRBV25-1
CASSPNTEAFF
TGTGCCAGCAGCCCGAACACTGAAGCTTTCTTT
>TRBJ1-5|15|.|.|TRBV19
CASRREGDSNQPQHF
TGTGCCAGTAGAAGGGAGGGAGATAGCAATCAGCCCCAGCATTTT
>TRBJ1-2|14|.|few|TRBV2
CASSITHLSSNGVF
TGTGCCAGCAGTATAACCCACCTAAGCTCAAACGGGGTCTTC
>TRBJ2-7|15|TRBD1|.|TRBV10-3
CAISGGQGIAYEQYF
TGTGCCATCAGTGGCGGACAGGGGATAGCCTACGAGCAGTACTTC
>TRBJ1-5|17|.|once|TRBV6-2/TRBV6-3
CASNPLRTAPGNQPQHF
TGTGCCAGCAACCCATTAAGGACTGCTCCTGGCAATCAGCCCCAGCATTTT
>TRBJ2-5|13|.|.|TRBV12-3/TRBV12-4
CASSFGGGETQYF
TGTGCCAGCAGTTTTGGGGGTGGAGAGACCCAGTACTTC
>TRBJ1-6|18|.|.|TRBV6-6
CASSLPRGSSSYNSPLHF
TGTGCCAGCAGTCTCCCCCGGGGGAGCTCCTCCTATAATTCACCCCTCCACTTT
>TRBJ2-3|15|TRBD2|.|TRBV2
CASSGRRGMGDTQYF
TGTGCCAGCAGTGGTAGGCGGGGGATGGGAGATACGCAGTATTTT
>TRBJ1-5|15|.|.|TRBV19
CASSRDFYSNQPQHF
TGTGCCAGTAGTAGGGATTTTTATAGCAATCAGCCCCAGCATTTT
>TRBJ2-3|14|.|.|TRBV5-8
CASSFWPGTNTQYF
TGTGCCAGCAGCTTTTGGCCCGGGACGAATACGCAGTATTTT
>TRBJ2-7|11|.|.|TRBV6-5
CASRRDYEQYF
TGTGCCAGCCGTAGGGACTACGAGCAGTACTTC
>TRBJ1-1|14|TRBD1|.|TRBV9
CASGGTAGNTEAFF
TGTGCCAGCGGGGGGACAGCGGGGAACACTGAAGCTTTCTTT
>TRBJ2-1|15|TRBD1|.|TRBV13
CASSLEGQGYNEQFF
TGTGCCAGCAGCTTAGAGGGACAGGGATACAATGAGCAGTTCTTC
>TRBJ1-1|14|TRBD1|few|TRBV5-5
CASSTQGMNTEAFF
TGTGCCAGCAGCACACAGGGGATGAACACTGAAGCTTTCTTT
>TRBJ2-5|14|TRBD2|.|TRBV5-1
CASSSGGVEETQYF
TGCGCCAGCAGCTCCGGGGGGGTTGAAGAGACCCAGTACTTC
>TRBJ2-1|13|.|.|TRBV12-3/TRBV12-4
CASSSNRVNEQFF
TGTGCCAGCAGTTCAAACAGGGTTAATGAGCAGTTCTTC
>TRBJ2-1|13|.|.|TRBV2
CASRTEEYNEQFF
TGTGCCAGCAGGACAGAAGAGTACAATGAGCAGTTCTTC
>TRBJ1-5|17|.|.|TRBV4-1
CASSSLGGGYSNQPQHF
TGCGCCAGCAGCTCCCTCGGGGGGGGATATAGCAATCAGCCCCAGCATTTT
>TRBJ2-5|14|.|.|TRBV10-3
CAIRGASGGETQYF
TGTGCCATCAGGGGGGCTAGCGGAGGAGAGACCCAGTACTTC
>TRBJ1-1|17|.|.|TRBV19
CASSIGGFRSERTEAFF
TGTGCCAGTAGTATAGGGGGTTTTAGGAGTGAAAGGACTGAAGCTTTCTTT
>TRBJ1-5|15|TRBD1|.|TRBV12-5
CASVVGGDANQPQHF
TGTGCTAGTGTGGTAGGGGGCGATGCCAATCAGCCCCAGCATTTT
>TRBJ1-1|15|.|.|TRBV4-1
CASSQDSSVLREAFF
TGCGCCAGCAGCCAAGATTCCTCCGTCCTAAGGGAAGCTTTCTTT
>TRBJ2-5|15|.|once|TRBV18
CASSPPGRRGETQYF
TGTGCCAGCTCACCCCCGGGACGGAGGGGAGAGACCCAGTACTTC
>TRBJ2-5|15|.|few|TRBV9
CASSVGDGGGETQYF
TGTGCCAGCAGCGTAGGAGACGGAGGCGGTGAGACCCAGTACTTC
>TRBJ1-2|14|TRBD1|.|TRBV6-1
CASSDRGQNYGYTF
TGTGCCAGCAGTGACAGGGGGCAAAACTATGGCTACACCTTC
>TRBJ2-3|14|.|.|TRBV2
CAAVRDTSTDTQYF
TGTGCCGCCGTAAGGGATACTAGCACAGATACGCAGTATTTT
>TRBJ1-1|12|.|.|TRBV2
CASRAGGTEAFF
TGTGCCAGCAGGGCGGGCGGCACTGAAGCTTTCTTT
>TRBJ1-6|13|.|.|TRBV9
CASSVEENSPLHF
TGTGCCAGCAGCGTAGAGGAGAATTCACCCCTCCACTTT
>TRBJ1-4|11|.|.|TRBV12-3/TRBV12-4
CASSLGEKLFF
TGTGCCAGCAGTCTTGGAGAAAAACTGTTTTTT
>TRBJ1-4|17|.|.|TRBV9
CASSVAAGARTSEKLFF
TGTGCCAGCAGCGTAGCTGCAGGGGCGCGGACGAGTGAAAAACTGTTTTTT
>TRBJ2-1|15|TRBD1|.|TRBV4-2
CASSRDRDRADEQFF
TGTGCCAGCAGCCGCGACCGGGACAGGGCGGATGAGCAGTTCTTC
>TRBJ1-2|14|.|.|TRBV3-1/TRBV3-2
CASSPLRGALGYTF
TGTGCCAGCAGCCCCCTAAGGGGGGCCCTTGGCTACACCTTC